The clone carrying this T cell receptor beta chain has just a few counts. Its antigen is not identified. The sample is drawn from a study of response to subunit inactivated influenza vaccine. Study-wide results and caveats: A suggestion made by the authors is that each seasonal influenza vaccination recruits few new T cells.

TCRdb re-called the RT-PCR reads with MiXCR, one entry per CDR3 protein. The sample has 550,000 to 650,000 distinct CDR3 sequences; roughly 10% are singletons. The V end was cut by 3 bases, the J end by 0 bases, with 11 bases between. Germline V CDR1 and CDR2: MGHDK, SYGVNS. This CDR3 spans 15 amino acids. This receptor was identified in a man aged 45-60 years who received an inactivated influenza vaccine. V gene TRBV25-1 combines with J gene TRBJ1-1; D is unresolved. The sequenced sample was PBMCs from blood, obtained on the day of vaccination. DNA of the CDR3: TGTGCCAGCAGTGACGGGTTGGGTATGAACACTGAAGCTTTCTTT. It yields the protein CASSDGLGMNTEAFF.